This note documents a single TCR beta chain sequence. The data derive from a study of blood T cell repertoires in COVID-19. About the research overall: Acute-phase and convalescent COVID-19 samples originated in the United States, Italy and Spain. The cDNA or gDNA used as material had been derived from T cells, B-cell-depleted T cells, or PBMCs.

Sequencing was performed with immunoSEQ multiplex PCR; in TCRdb, only in-frame clones are kept and a portion is missing. The sample shows 100,000 to 120,000 clones, 87% of them seen only once. This CDR3 region has 17 residues. J gave up 3 bases and V 0 bases, and 4 bases lay outside the gene matches. Germline V lookup: CDR1 SGHDT, CDR2 YYEEEE. Material for sequencing was peripheral blood. The TCR was taken from a human donor in a cohort sampled during active COVID-19. The V gene is TRBV5-6, the J gene TRBJ2-2; the match to TRBD2 covers 11 bases. The CDR3 region is CASSLGLAGSDTGELFF. CDR3 sequence (DNA): TGTGCCAGCAGCTTGGGACTAGCGGGATCGGACACCGGGGAGCTGTTTTTT.